This T cell receptor beta chain emerged from a study of human T cells and chemical hapten exposure. For the study at large: It was small differences in pooled library volume that mainly caused per-sample TCR yields to vary. Study-wide results and caveats: Donors' alopecia may make their immune response differ from healthy people's. Expanded TCRs were compared with controls, and the expanded TCRs formed significantly more large CDR3 similarity clusters.

About this clonotype itself: Its cognate antigen is unknown.

Documented time point: patch test 1, 2 weeks after DPC sensitization. Indicated treatment: therapeutic diphenylcyclopropenone sensitization with weekly scalp DPC. Trimming removed 1 base from V and 7 bases from J, with 8 bases in between. Germline V gene data show CDR1 as KGHSH and CDR2 as LQKENI. This CDR3 is 13 amino acids long. Authors' methods: Sample TCR totals centred on a median of around 93,000, ranging about 20,000 to 700,000. TCRdb ran MiXCR on the RACE reads and lists one entry per CDR3 protein. V and J calls and clone size were set by TCRdb, not the authors. Here the sample spans around 120,000 distinct CDR3 sequences, 9.5% to 13% being singletons.

Sequenced here: whole blood, sampled in connection with sensitization to the hapten diphenylcyclopropenone (DPC). The V and J genes are TRBV18 and TRBJ1-5; no firm D call. This clonotype was sampled from a woman in her forties or fifties with alopecia areata. Some clones in this sample may be carry-over from other donors' samples. CDR3 protein: CASSPQTEQPQHF. DNA of the CDR3: TGTGCCAGCTCACCACAAACGGAACAGCCCCAGCATTTT.